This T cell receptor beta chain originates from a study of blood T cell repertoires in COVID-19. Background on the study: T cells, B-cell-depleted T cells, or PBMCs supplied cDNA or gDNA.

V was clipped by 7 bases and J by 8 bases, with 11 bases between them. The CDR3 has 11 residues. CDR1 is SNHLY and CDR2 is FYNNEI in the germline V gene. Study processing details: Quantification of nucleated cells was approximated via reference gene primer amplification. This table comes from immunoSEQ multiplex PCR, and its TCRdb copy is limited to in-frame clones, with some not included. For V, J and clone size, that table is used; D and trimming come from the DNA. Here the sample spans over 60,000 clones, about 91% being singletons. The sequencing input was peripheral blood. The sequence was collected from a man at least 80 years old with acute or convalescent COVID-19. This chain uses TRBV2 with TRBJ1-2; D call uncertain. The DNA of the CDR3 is TGTGCCAGCACTCTCAGATCCGGCTACACCTTC. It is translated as CASTLRSGYTF.